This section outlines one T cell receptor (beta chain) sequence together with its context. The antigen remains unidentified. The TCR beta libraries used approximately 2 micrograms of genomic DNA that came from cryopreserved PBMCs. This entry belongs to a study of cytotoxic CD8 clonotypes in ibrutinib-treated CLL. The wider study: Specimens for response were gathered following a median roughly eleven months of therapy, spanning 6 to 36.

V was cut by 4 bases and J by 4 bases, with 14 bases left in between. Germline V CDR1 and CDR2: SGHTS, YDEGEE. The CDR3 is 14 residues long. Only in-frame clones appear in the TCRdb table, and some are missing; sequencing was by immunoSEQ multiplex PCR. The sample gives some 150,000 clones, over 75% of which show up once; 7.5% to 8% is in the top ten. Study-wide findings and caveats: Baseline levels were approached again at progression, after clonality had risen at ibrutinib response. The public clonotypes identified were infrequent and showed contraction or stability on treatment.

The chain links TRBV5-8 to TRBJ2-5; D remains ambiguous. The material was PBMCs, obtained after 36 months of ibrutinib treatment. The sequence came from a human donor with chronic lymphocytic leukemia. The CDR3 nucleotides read TGTGCCAGCAGCCCGGGCCCCGGCCGAGAGACCCAGTACTTC. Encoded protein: CASSPGPGRETQYF.